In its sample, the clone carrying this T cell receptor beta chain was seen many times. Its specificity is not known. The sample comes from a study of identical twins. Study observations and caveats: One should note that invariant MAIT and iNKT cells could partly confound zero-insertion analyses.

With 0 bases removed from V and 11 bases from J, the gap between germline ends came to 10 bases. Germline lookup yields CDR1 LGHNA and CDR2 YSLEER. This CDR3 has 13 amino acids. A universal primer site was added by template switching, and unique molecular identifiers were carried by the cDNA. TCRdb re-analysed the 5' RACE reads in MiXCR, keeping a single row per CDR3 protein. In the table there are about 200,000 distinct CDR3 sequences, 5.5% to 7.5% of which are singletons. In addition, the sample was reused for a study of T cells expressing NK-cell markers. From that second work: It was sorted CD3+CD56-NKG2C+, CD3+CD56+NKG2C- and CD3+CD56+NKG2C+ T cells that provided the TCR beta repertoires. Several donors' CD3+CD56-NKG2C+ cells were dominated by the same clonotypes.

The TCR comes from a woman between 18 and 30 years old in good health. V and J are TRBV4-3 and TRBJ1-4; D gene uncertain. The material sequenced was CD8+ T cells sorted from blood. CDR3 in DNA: TGCGCCAGCAGCCAAGATGAGGGTCGGAAACTGTTTTTT. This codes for CASSQDEGRKLFF.